This T cell receptor beta chain was identified during a study of cytomegalovirus exposure and HLA in healthy donors. Unmatched junction bases numbered 3, after V lost 4 bases and J lost 0 bases. CDR3 length equals 14 residues. CDR1 and CDR2 from the germline V gene are SGDLS and YYNGEE. Study-wide points: Most TCR sequences showed up rarely, but some public TCRs showed up in many donors.

Remarks on this clone: The antigen is undetermined.

PCR amplification relied on 60 Vbeta primers (plus 13 Jbeta primers). The method was immunoSEQ multiplex PCR; TCRdb's version includes in-frame clones alone and lacks a portion of them. The data show 150,000 to 200,000 clones, 70% to 90% seen once. The specimen was PBMCs. The receptor was derived from a woman aged 25-40 years in good health and CMV-seronegative. This chain uses TRBV9 with TRBJ1-2, with TRBD1 matching 7 bases. CDR3 in DNA: TGTGCCAGCAGCACCACAGGGGCTAACTATGGCTACACCTTC. It translates to CASSTTGANYGYTF.